This TCR beta chain comes out of a study of T cells in localized non-small cell lung cancer (dated by TCRdb to the early 2020s). Turning to the overall study: The study examined T cell repertoires in 200 to 300 patients with early-stage NSCLC and compared tumors with uninvolved tumor-adjacent lungs. All 230 or so NSCLC patients in the cohort were treatment-naive and had localized lung tumors that were resected. The mean age of the NSCLC patients was just over 65 years, with about 120 men and nearly 110 women. Broad study findings and their caveats: Because the study design was exploratory, TCR variables were selected using unadjusted p-values without false-discovery rate correction. A median of around 50 of the top 100 tumor clones turned up in the paired uninvolved adjacent lung, and roughly 30 of those clones also ranked among the top 100 of that same adjacent lung. Multi-region tumor sequencing was not performed, so intratumor heterogeneity could not be excluded. Uninvolved tumor-adjacent lung showed the highest T cell clonality, higher than tumor, which suggests more focused antigenic responses in the uninvolved tumor-adjacent lung. Longer overall survival was associated with higher T cell density in blood, whereas shorter survival was associated with higher clonality in adjacent lung.

At diagnosis, peripheral blood, uninvolved tumor-adjacent lung and tumor were collected and stored as a combination of fresh-frozen and FFPE material. This clone was picked up a small number of times. Its specific antigen is unknown. Per-base qualities were not stored, and no clone one base away is much larger. Trimming costs V 5 bases and J 3 bases, and their ends lie 14 bases apart. There are 14 amino acids in the CDR3, from cysteine to valine inclusive. This entry keeps only the CDR3 DNA: 42 bases, framed from base 1. Via the germline V gene, CDR1 is MDHEN and CDR2 SYDVKM. TCR beta CDR3 regions were sequenced from DNA using the immunoSEQ Assay. For the original study's pipeline: To compute T cell density, TCR beta template counts were normalized to usable DNA, which was estimated by amplifying housekeeping genes. Richness was estimated with the preseqR package, extrapolating to 400,000 templates for PBMC samples and 120,000 templates for tissue samples. Clonality was defined by subtracting Pielou's evenness from one. Differential abundance testing on productive amino-acid clonotypes, with a minimum total count of 5 and an alpha of 0.1, was used to identify tissue-enriched TCRs. The Jaccard Index and the Morisita Overlap Index were used to measure how much the repertoires overlapped between compartments. TCR beta CDR3s were clustered by GLIPH together with public tetramer-defined viral CDR3s, and at least three viral sequences plus V-gene enrichment were required for viral motifs. Drawn from immuneACCESS, this table holds only the in-frame rearrangements with V and J called that TCRdb kept. Clones are partly lost; checked studies trace under half to an unresolved V gene and leave the rest unexplained. V, J and clone size are those of that table, while D and trimming were read from the DNA. The sample table lists around 3,000 clones, roughly 29% of them with a count of one. Roughly 15% of the sample rests with the top ten.

This sample comprised lung tumor tissue, obtained before any cancer treatment. This sequence originates from a man aged 35-69 years with stage III lung adenocarcinoma. The V gene is TRBV28 and the J gene is TRBJ2-7, and the D gene may be TRBD1, 7 bases matching. At the DNA level, the sequence is TGTGCCAGCAGTGGTACGCGGGACAGCTACGAGCAGTACGTC. It translates as CASSGTRDSYEQYV.